This note documents a single T cell receptor (beta chain) sequence. In the original analysis: Estimation of nucleated cell counts was performed using reference gene primer amplification. Assay used: immunoSEQ multiplex PCR; TCRdb lists only in-frame clones, some missing. V and J calls and clone size are given by that table; D and trimming were obtained from the DNA. The repertoire has 120,000 to 150,000 clones, around 90% of them found once; the top ten carry approximately 10%. This sample stems from a study of blood T cell repertoires in COVID-19. For the study at large: T cells, B-cell-depleted T cells, or PBMCs provided the cDNA or gDNA that served as material.

Germline CDR1 reads SQVTM; CDR2 reads ANQGSEA. The trim removed 5 bases at V and 10 bases at J, leaving 10 bases unmatched. This CDR3 comprises 13 residues. This clonotype originated in a woman aged 80 or over with acute or convalescent COVID-19. Sequenced sample: peripheral blood. The gene calls are TRBV29-1 and TRBJ1-4, with 7 bases aligning to TRBD1. CDR3 in amino acids: CSVLDREWRKLFF. The CDR3 DNA sequence: TGCAGCGTTCTAGACAGGGAGTGGAGAAAACTGTTTTTT. Drawing the rest from reference TRBV29-1 and TRBJ1-4, the complete variable domain is SAVISQKPSRDICQRGTSLTIQCQVDSQVTMMFWYRQQPGQSLTLIATANQGSEATYESGFVIDKFPISRPNLTFSTLTVSNMSPEDSSIYLCSVLDREWRKLFFGSGTQLSVL.